The clone carrying this T cell receptor (beta chain) showed up just once. Its antigen is unknown. CDR1 and CDR2 (germline): SEHNR, FQNEAQ (reference sequence). CDR3 length: 16 residues. V shed 4 bases and J 6 bases; nucleotides not matched to a gene: 13. The data originate from a study of cytomegalovirus exposure and HLA in healthy donors. The PCR was carried out with 60 Vbeta primers and 13 Jbeta primers. Generated by immunoSEQ multiplex PCR, the TCRdb table keeps only in-frame clones and is missing some. The repertoire consists of 100,000 to 150,000 clones, with 75% to 85% occurring once and the leading ten covering 1.1% to 1.5%. Broader study findings: TRBV6-2, TRBV6-3 and some other V segments were unresolvable in 87-base-pair reads. TCR beta V- and J-gene trimming, according to a later analysis, was linked to a missense DCLRE1C variant.

The source is a woman aged 40 to 55 in good health and CMV-seronegative. The rearrangement uses TRBV7-9 and TRBJ1-2; 8 nucleotides agree with TRBD1. The sequencing sample was made of PBMCs. The CDR3 DNA follows: TGTGCCAGCAGCTCTGGACTCGGGACAGGTCCGGATGGCTACACCTTC. Translating it yields CASSSGLGTGPDGYTF.